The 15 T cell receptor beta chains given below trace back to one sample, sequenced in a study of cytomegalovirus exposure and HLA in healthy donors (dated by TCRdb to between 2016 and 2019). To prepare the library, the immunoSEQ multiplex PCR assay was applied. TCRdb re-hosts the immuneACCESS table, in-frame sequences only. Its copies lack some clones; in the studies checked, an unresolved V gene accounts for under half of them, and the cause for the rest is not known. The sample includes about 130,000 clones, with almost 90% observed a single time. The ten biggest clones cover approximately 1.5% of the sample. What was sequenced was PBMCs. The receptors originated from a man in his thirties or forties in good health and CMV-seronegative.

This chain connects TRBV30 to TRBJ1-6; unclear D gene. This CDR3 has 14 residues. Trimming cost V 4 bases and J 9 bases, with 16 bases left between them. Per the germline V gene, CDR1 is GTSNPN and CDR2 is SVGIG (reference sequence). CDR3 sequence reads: CAWNGYGVFSPLHF. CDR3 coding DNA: TGTGCCTGGAACGGTTACGGGGTCTTTTCACCCCTCCACTTT.

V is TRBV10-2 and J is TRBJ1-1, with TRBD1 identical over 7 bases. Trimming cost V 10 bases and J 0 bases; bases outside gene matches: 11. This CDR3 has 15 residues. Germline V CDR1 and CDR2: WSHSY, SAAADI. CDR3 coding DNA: TGCGCCACCGAAAAGGGACAGAACATGAACACTGAAGCTTTCTTT. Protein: CATEKGQNMNTEAFF.

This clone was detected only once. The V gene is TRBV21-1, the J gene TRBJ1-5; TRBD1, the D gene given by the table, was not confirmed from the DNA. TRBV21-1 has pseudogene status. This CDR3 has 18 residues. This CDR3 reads CATFTRDSLPNSNQPQHF. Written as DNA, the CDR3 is TGTGCCACCTTTACCCGGGACAGCCTCCCTAATAGCAATCAGCCCCAGCATTTT.

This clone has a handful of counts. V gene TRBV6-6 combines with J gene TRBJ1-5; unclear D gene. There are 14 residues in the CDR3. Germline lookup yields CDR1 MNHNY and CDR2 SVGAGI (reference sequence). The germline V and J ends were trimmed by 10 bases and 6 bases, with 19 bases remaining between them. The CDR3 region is CATRGGKESQPQHF. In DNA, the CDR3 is TGTGCCACCCGCGGAGGTAAAGAAAGTCAGCCCCAGCATTTT.

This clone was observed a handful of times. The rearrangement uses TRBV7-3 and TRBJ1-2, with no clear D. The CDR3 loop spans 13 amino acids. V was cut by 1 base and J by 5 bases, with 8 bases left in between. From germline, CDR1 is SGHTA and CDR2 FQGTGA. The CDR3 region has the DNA TGTGCCAGCAGCTTAAACAGCATGTATGGCTACACCTTC. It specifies CASSLNSMYGYTF.

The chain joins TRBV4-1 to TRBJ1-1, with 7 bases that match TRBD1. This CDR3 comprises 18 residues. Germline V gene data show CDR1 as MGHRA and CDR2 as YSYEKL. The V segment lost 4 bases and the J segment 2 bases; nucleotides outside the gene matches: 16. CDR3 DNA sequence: TGCGCCAGCAGCCCTCAACACCATCCGGGACAGATTAACACTGAAGCTTTCTTT. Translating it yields CASSPQHHPGQINTEAFF.

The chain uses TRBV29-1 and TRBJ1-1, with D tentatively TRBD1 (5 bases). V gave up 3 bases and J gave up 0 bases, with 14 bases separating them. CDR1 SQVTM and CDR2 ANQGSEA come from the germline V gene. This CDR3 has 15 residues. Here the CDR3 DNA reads TGCAGCGTTGAGGCCCCTGCGGGGGTGAACACTGAAGCTTTCTTT. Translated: CSVEAPAGVNTEAFF.

DNA for the CDR3: TGTGCCAGCAGCGTAGAGCCAGGGAAGTCCCTGGGTGGCTACACCTTC. It codes for CASSVEPGKSLGGYTF. This rearrangement joins TRBV9 to TRBJ1-2, with D perhaps TRBD1 (5 bases). The ends were cut back, 0 bases at V and 7 bases at J, with 19 bases in the middle. The CDR3 extends over 16 amino acids. From germline, CDR1 is SGDLS and CDR2 YYNGEE.

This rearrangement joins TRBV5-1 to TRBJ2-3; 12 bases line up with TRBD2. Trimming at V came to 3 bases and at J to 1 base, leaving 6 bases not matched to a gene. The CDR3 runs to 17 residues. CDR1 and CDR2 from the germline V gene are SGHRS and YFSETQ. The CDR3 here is CASSSGLAGFGTDTQYF. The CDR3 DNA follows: TGCGCCAGCAGCTCCGGACTAGCGGGATTTGGCACAGATACGCAGTATTTT.

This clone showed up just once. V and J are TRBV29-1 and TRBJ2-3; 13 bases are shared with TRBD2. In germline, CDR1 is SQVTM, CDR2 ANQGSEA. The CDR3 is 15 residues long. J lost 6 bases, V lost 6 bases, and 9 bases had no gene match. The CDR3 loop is CSVAILAGGVDTQYF. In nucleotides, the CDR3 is TGCAGCGTCGCAATACTAGCGGGAGGGGTGGATACGCAGTATTTT.

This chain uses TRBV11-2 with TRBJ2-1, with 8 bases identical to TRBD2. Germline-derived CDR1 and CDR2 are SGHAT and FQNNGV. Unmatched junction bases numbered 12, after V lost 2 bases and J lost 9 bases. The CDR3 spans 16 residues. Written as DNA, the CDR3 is TGTGCCAGCAGCTTAACAGCCGGGAGGGCCTTCGTTGAGCAGTTCTTC. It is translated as CASSLTAGRAFVEQFF.

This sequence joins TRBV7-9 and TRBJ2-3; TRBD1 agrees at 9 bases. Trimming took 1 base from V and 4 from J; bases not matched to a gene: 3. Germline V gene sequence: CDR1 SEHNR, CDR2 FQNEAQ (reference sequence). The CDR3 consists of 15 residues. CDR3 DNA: TGTGCCAGCAGCTTAGGGGGACAGGGAGCAGATACGCAGTATTTT. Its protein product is CASSLGGQGADTQYF. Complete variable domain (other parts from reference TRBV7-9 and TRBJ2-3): DTGVSQNPRHKITKRGQNVTFRCDPISEHNRLYWYRQTLGQGPEFLTYFQNEAQLEKSRLLSDRFSAERPKGSFSTLEIQRTEQGDSAMYLCASSLGGQGADTQYFGPGTRLTVL.

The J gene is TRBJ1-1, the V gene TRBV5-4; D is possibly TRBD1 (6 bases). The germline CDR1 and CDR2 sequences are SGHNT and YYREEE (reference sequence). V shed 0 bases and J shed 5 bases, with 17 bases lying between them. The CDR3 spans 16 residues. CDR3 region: CASSLGSRGGMTEAFF. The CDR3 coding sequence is TGTGCCAGCAGCTTGGGTAGTCGGGGGGGCATGACTGAAGCTTTCTTT.

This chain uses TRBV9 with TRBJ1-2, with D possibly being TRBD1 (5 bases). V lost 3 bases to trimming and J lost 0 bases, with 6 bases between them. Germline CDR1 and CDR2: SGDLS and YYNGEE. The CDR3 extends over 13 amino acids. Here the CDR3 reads CASSATANYGYTF. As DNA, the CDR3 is TGTGCCAGCAGCGCGACAGCTAACTATGGCTACACCTTC.

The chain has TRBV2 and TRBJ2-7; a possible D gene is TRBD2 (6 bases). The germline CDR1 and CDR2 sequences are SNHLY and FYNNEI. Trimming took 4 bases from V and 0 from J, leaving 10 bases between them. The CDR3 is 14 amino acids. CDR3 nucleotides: TGTGCCAGCAGTGTTAGCGGAAGCTCCTACGAGCAGTACTTC. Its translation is CASSVSGSSYEQYF.